This entry features one TCR beta chain sequence. Antigen: not known. The protocol was immunoSEQ multiplex PCR, while the TCRdb copy is restricted to in-frame clones and leaves out a portion. The sample includes 68,000 or so clones, 60% to 85% of them seen just once. Trimming shortened V by 4 bases and J by 1 base, and 16 bases separated the two germline ends. Germline CDR1 is ENHRY and CDR2 is SYGVKD. This CDR3 is built from 16 residues. The sample is drawn from a study of a mutant IDH1 vaccine in newly diagnosed glioma. In the study overall: Standard pretreatment was either radiotherapy, temozolomide, or, for most, radiochemotherapy with temozolomide.

Regarding the study as a whole: Vaccine-induced immune responses occurred in over 80% of patients.

Time point here: baseline, week 1 (first vaccination visit). Documented treatment: pre-vaccination baseline after standard-of-care therapy. This receptor was obtained from a man in his fifties with glioma. The sequences come from PBMCs, collected from a glioma patient treated with radiotherapy, temozolomide or both. This chain uses TRBV10-3 with TRBJ1-1, with a tentative D call TRBD1 (5 bases). CDR3 bases: TGTGCCATCAGTGTCCGACAGACATTGGAGAACACTGAAGCTTTCTTT. Its protein product is CAISVRQTLENTEAFF.